The rows below give T cell receptor beta chains drawn from one sample of a study of Graves' ophthalmopathy and Graves' hyperthyroidism. TCRdb analysed the multiplex PCR reads with MiXCR anew, one entry per CDR3 protein. This sample has around 400,000 distinct CDR3 sequences, with around 20% found just once. Sequenced: peripheral blood. These receptors all come from a woman between 18 and 29 years old with stable Graves' hyperthyroidism. The CDR3 runs from the conserved cysteine through the conserved F or W. Each record gives: clone size, D gene, J gene, V gene, CDR3 length, CDR3 DNA, CDR3 protein. D genes are given only for firm matches. Rows may omit the clone size; those that give it use once, few, many or a size class.

clone size: many; D gene: NA; J gene: TRBJ1-6; V gene: TRBV19; CDR3 length: 14; CDR3 DNA: TGTGCCAGTACTCCCGACAAGGAGAATTCACCCCTCCACTTT; CDR3 protein: CASTPDKENSPLHF
clone size: NA; D gene: NA; J gene: TRBJ1-1; V gene: TRBV5-1; CDR3 length: 16; CDR3 DNA: TGCGCCAGCAGCTTTCGGGCAGGGCGGATGAACACTGAAGCTTTCTTT; CDR3 protein: CASSFRAGRMNTEAFF
clone size: NA; D gene: NA; J gene: TRBJ1-1; V gene: TRBV6-1; CDR3 length: 14; CDR3 DNA: TGTGCCAGCAGTGAAGGGACAGATGCCTATGAAGCTTTCTTT; CDR3 protein: CASSEGTDAYEAFF
clone size: few; D gene: NA; J gene: TRBJ2-5; V gene: TRBV28; CDR3 length: 20; CDR3 DNA: TGTGCCAGCAGTTTCCCTCAAGTCCCGGGTGCCGAAAGAAACCAAGAGACCCAGTACTTC; CDR3 protein: CASSFPQVPGAERNQETQYF
clone size: NA; D gene: NA; J gene: TRBJ1-1; V gene: TRBV7-9; CDR3 length: 12; CDR3 DNA: TGTGCCAGCAGCTTAGAGGGGTCAGAGGCTTTCTTT; CDR3 protein: CASSLEGSEAFF
clone size: many; D gene: NA; J gene: TRBJ2-6; V gene: TRBV11-1; CDR3 length: 16; CDR3 DNA: TGTGCCAGCAGGCTACAGGACCGCTCTGGGGCCAACGTCCTGACTTTC; CDR3 protein: CASRLQDRSGANVLTF
clone size: NA; D gene: TRBD1; J gene: TRBJ2-7; V gene: TRBV19; CDR3 length: 13; CDR3 DNA: TGTGCCAGTCGCCCACAGGGGGCCTACGAGCAGTACTTC; CDR3 protein: CASRPQGAYEQYF
clone size: few; D gene: NA; J gene: TRBJ1-5; V gene: TRBV6-2/TRBV6-3; CDR3 length: 19; CDR3 DNA: TGTGCCAGCAGTTACGGAACCCAAGCGGCGGGGGCTATCCGTCAGCCCCAGCATTTT; CDR3 protein: CASSYGTQAAGAIRQPQHF
clone size: many; D gene: NA; J gene: TRBJ1-5; V gene: TRBV30; CDR3 length: 14; CDR3 DNA: TGTGCCTGGGGGGAGACAGGTCTAGATCAGCCCCAGCATTTT; CDR3 protein: CAWGETGLDQPQHF
clone size: many; D gene: TRBD2; J gene: TRBJ2-7; V gene: TRBV11-3; CDR3 length: 16; CDR3 DNA: TGTGCCAGCAGCTTAATAACGGGAGGTTCTCCCTACGAGCAGTACTTC; CDR3 protein: CASSLITGGSPYEQYF
clone size: NA; D gene: TRBD2; J gene: TRBJ2-7; V gene: TRBV7-9; CDR3 length: 15; CDR3 DNA: TGTGCCAGCATATCTAGCGGGAGGGCCGGTAACGAGCAGTACTTC; CDR3 protein: CASISSGRAGNEQYF
clone size: many; D gene: TRBD1; J gene: TRBJ2-5; V gene: TRBV7-3; CDR3 length: 13; CDR3 DNA: TGTGCCAGCAGCTTGACAGGGATCGAGACCCAGTACTTC; CDR3 protein: CASSLTGIETQYF
clone size: many; D gene: NA; J gene: TRBJ2-5; V gene: TRBV27; CDR3 length: 14; CDR3 DNA: TGTGCCAGCAGTCCCCTATTGAGCGGGGAGACCCAGTACTTC; CDR3 protein: CASSPLLSGETQYF
clone size: NA; D gene: TRBD2; J gene: TRBJ2-2; V gene: TRBV4-1; CDR3 length: 17; CDR3 DNA: TGCGCCAGCAGCCAGGGACTAGCGGGACTCGCCACCGGGGAGCTGTTTTTT; CDR3 protein: CASSQGLAGLATGELFF
clone size: few; D gene: NA; J gene: TRBJ1-2; V gene: TRBV5-1; CDR3 length: 14; CDR3 DNA: TGCGCCAGCAGCTCGGTATCTCAGGGCTATGGCTACACCTTC; CDR3 protein: CASSSVSQGYGYTF
clone size: many; D gene: NA; J gene: TRBJ2-5; V gene: TRBV5-1; CDR3 length: 13; CDR3 DNA: TGCGCCAGCAGCTGGTCTCCCCAAGAGACCCAGTACTTC; CDR3 protein: CASSWSPQETQYF
clone size: many; D gene: TRBD2; J gene: TRBJ2-5; V gene: TRBV6-1; CDR3 length: 18; CDR3 DNA: TGTGCCAGCAGTGAAAAGTCGCTAGCGGGAGGGGGCCAAGAGACCCAGTACTTC; CDR3 protein: CASSEKSLAGGGQETQYF
clone size: many; D gene: TRBD2; J gene: TRBJ2-7; V gene: TRBV3-1; CDR3 length: 15; CDR3 DNA: TGTGCCAGCAGCCAAGCTAGCGGGGGACTATACGAGCAGTACTTC; CDR3 protein: CASSQASGGLYEQYF
clone size: many; D gene: NA; J gene: TRBJ2-7; V gene: TRBV11-2; CDR3 length: 14; CDR3 DNA: TGTGCCAGCAGCTTATGGGGGAGCTCCTACGAGCAGTACTTC; CDR3 protein: CASSLWGSSYEQYF
clone size: many; D gene: TRBD1; J gene: TRBJ1-5; V gene: TRBV6-4; CDR3 length: 17; CDR3 DNA: TGTGCCAGCAGGACCTTAAGAAAGATAGACAGGGACCAGCCCCAGCATTTT; CDR3 protein: CASRTLRKIDRDQPQHF
clone size: many; D gene: TRBD1; J gene: TRBJ2-7; V gene: TRBV6-2/TRBV6-3; CDR3 length: 16; CDR3 DNA: TGTGCCAGCAGTTACTCTCGCTGGGACAGCTCCTACGAGCAGTACTTC; CDR3 protein: CASSYSRWDSSYEQYF
clone size: many; D gene: TRBD1; J gene: TRBJ1-6; V gene: TRBV6-5; CDR3 length: 18; CDR3 DNA: TGTGCCAGCAGTTACGTAGGGCAGGGGGCATCCTATAATTCACCCCTCCACTTT; CDR3 protein: CASSYVGQGASYNSPLHF
clone size: few; D gene: TRBD2; J gene: TRBJ2-7; V gene: TRBV3-1; CDR3 length: 17; CDR3 DNA: TGTGCCAGCAGCGACCTGTCCCCCGCGGGAGGAGGATACGAGCAGTACTTC; CDR3 protein: CASSDLSPAGGGYEQYF
clone size: many; D gene: NA; J gene: TRBJ2-7; V gene: TRBV29-1; CDR3 length: 12; CDR3 DNA: TGCAGCGTTGAAGGTCGGTCGTACGAGCAGTACTTC; CDR3 protein: CSVEGRSYEQYF
clone size: many; D gene: TRBD1; J gene: TRBJ2-7; V gene: TRBV29-1; CDR3 length: 12; CDR3 DNA: TGCAGCGTTAAACAGGGGAGCGACGAGCAGTACTTC; CDR3 protein: CSVKQGSDEQYF
clone size: NA; D gene: NA; J gene: TRBJ1-2; V gene: TRBV12-3/TRBV12-4; CDR3 length: 14; CDR3 DNA: TGTGCCAGCAGCCCAGTATCTTCGGCCTATGGCTACACCTTC; CDR3 protein: CASSPVSSAYGYTF
clone size: many; D gene: NA; J gene: TRBJ1-2; V gene: TRBV24-1; CDR3 length: 16; CDR3 DNA: TGTGCCACCAGTGATATCCGGACCGATAGGCCCTCCGGCTACACCTTC; CDR3 protein: CATSDIRTDRPSGYTF
clone size: many; D gene: NA; J gene: TRBJ2-7; V gene: TRBV15; CDR3 length: 15; CDR3 DNA: TGTGCCACCAGCAGAGATAATTTCGTAAACTACGAGCAGTACTTC; CDR3 protein: CATSRDNFVNYEQYF
clone size: many; D gene: NA; J gene: TRBJ2-2; V gene: TRBV5-1; CDR3 length: 15; CDR3 DNA: TGCGCCAGCAGGCGACGACAGGCGAACACCGGGGAGCTGTTTTTT; CDR3 protein: CASRRRQANTGELFF
clone size: many; D gene: TRBD2; J gene: TRBJ2-5; V gene: TRBV11-2; CDR3 length: 20; CDR3 DNA: TGTGCCAGCAGCTTTCTGGCTAGGGTGCTAGCGGGAGACACCCTGGAGACCCAGTACTTC; CDR3 protein: CASSFLARVLAGDTLETQYF
clone size: many; D gene: NA; J gene: TRBJ1-6; V gene: TRBV27; CDR3 length: 15; CDR3 DNA: TGTGCCAGCAGTTTATATATCGGGAGTAATTCACCCCTCCACTTT; CDR3 protein: CASSLYIGSNSPLHF
clone size: NA; D gene: TRBD1; J gene: TRBJ1-1; V gene: TRBV28; CDR3 length: 16; CDR3 DNA: TGTGCCAGCAGCACGCCGGGACAGGGTGGGTACACTGAATCTCTCTTT; CDR3 protein: CASSTPGQGGYTESLF
clone size: many; D gene: TRBD1; J gene: TRBJ2-2; V gene: TRBV27; CDR3 length: 15; CDR3 DNA: TGTGCCACCCTAAGGACAGGGTTGAGCACCGGGGAGCTGTTTTTT; CDR3 protein: CATLRTGLSTGELFF
clone size: few; D gene: NA; J gene: TRBJ1-2; V gene: TRBV5-1; CDR3 length: 14; CDR3 DNA: TGCGCCAGCAGCCTACCAACAGAAAGCTATGGCTACACCTTC; CDR3 protein: CASSLPTESYGYTF
clone size: NA; D gene: TRBD1; J gene: TRBJ1-4; V gene: TRBV5-1; CDR3 length: 14; CDR3 DNA: TGCGCCAGCAGCTTGAGGACAGGGAATGAAAAACTGTTTTTT; CDR3 protein: CASSLRTGNEKLFF
clone size: few; D gene: TRBD2; J gene: TRBJ2-2; V gene: TRBV13; CDR3 length: 15; CDR3 DNA: TGTGCCAGCAGCTTTAGACTAGCGGCCGGACGGGAGCTGTTTTTT; CDR3 protein: CASSFRLAAGRELFF
clone size: NA; D gene: NA; J gene: TRBJ2-5; V gene: TRBV7-2; CDR3 length: 15; CDR3 DNA: TGTGCCAGCAGCTCCCTTAGGGGGGGGCGAGAGACCCAGTACTTC; CDR3 protein: CASSSLRGGRETQYF
clone size: NA; D gene: NA; J gene: TRBJ2-7; V gene: TRBV6-1; CDR3 length: 14; CDR3 DNA: TGTGCCAGCAGTAAGAGGGTCGGCTCCTACGATCAGTACTTC; CDR3 protein: CASSKRVGSYDQYF
clone size: many; D gene: NA; J gene: TRBJ2-5; V gene: TRBV12-3/TRBV12-4; CDR3 length: 12; CDR3 DNA: TGTGCCAGCAGTTCAGATCAAGAGACCCAGTACTTC; CDR3 protein: CASSSDQETQYF
clone size: NA; D gene: TRBD2; J gene: TRBJ2-7; V gene: TRBV7-8; CDR3 length: 16; CDR3 DNA: TGTGCCAGCAGCCCACTTAGCGGGGCTAGCTCCTACGATCAGTACTTC; CDR3 protein: CASSPLSGASSYDQYF
clone size: many; D gene: TRBD2; J gene: TRBJ2-7; V gene: TRBV30; CDR3 length: 14; CDR3 DNA: TGTGCCTGGAGTTCTCGCGGGAGAACCTACGAGCAGTACTTC; CDR3 protein: CAWSSRGRTYEQYF
clone size: many; D gene: NA; J gene: TRBJ1-1; V gene: TRBV6-5; CDR3 length: 14; CDR3 DNA: TGTGCCAGCAGTTACTCGGACAGTAACACTGAAGCTTTCTTT; CDR3 protein: CASSYSDSNTEAFF
clone size: NA; D gene: TRBD2; J gene: TRBJ2-5; V gene: TRBV4-1; CDR3 length: 14; CDR3 DNA: TGCGCCAGCAGCCAGGACGGGACTAGAGAGACCCAGTACTTC; CDR3 protein: CASSQDGTRETQYF
clone size: many; D gene: NA; J gene: TRBJ2-7; V gene: TRBV7-2; CDR3 length: 13; CDR3 DNA: TGTGCCAGCAGCTTACGACAGTTCAACGAGCAGTACTTC; CDR3 protein: CASSLRQFNEQYF
clone size: many; D gene: NA; J gene: TRBJ2-7; V gene: TRBV6-5; CDR3 length: 12; CDR3 DNA: TGTGCCAGCACCGGAGGCTCCTACGAGCAGTACTTC; CDR3 protein: CASTGGSYEQYF
clone size: many; D gene: TRBD2; J gene: TRBJ2-7; V gene: TRBV25-1; CDR3 length: 14; CDR3 DNA: TGTGCCAGCGGAGGACTAGCGGGAACCTACGAGCAGTACTTC; CDR3 protein: CASGGLAGTYEQYF
clone size: NA; D gene: NA; J gene: TRBJ2-5; V gene: TRBV12-3/TRBV12-4; CDR3 length: 14; CDR3 DNA: TGTGCCAGCAGTTTATTCGGACCTCAAGAGACCCAGTACTTC; CDR3 protein: CASSLFGPQETQYF
clone size: few; D gene: NA; J gene: TRBJ2-7; V gene: TRBV19; CDR3 length: 15; CDR3 DNA: TGTGCCAGTAGTTCCCGACCGGGCTCCTTCTACGAGCAGTACTTC; CDR3 protein: CASSSRPGSFYEQYF
clone size: many; D gene: TRBD2; J gene: TRBJ2-2; V gene: TRBV6-1; CDR3 length: 15; CDR3 DNA: TGTGCCAACAGTGAAGGGACTAGCGGGAGCCGGGAGCTGTTTTTT; CDR3 protein: CANSEGTSGSRELFF
clone size: many; D gene: TRBD1; J gene: TRBJ1-6; V gene: TRBV4-1; CDR3 length: 17; CDR3 DNA: TGCGCCAGCAGCCTATTACCGGGACAGGGATTTAATTCACCCCTCCACTTT; CDR3 protein: CASSLLPGQGFNSPLHF